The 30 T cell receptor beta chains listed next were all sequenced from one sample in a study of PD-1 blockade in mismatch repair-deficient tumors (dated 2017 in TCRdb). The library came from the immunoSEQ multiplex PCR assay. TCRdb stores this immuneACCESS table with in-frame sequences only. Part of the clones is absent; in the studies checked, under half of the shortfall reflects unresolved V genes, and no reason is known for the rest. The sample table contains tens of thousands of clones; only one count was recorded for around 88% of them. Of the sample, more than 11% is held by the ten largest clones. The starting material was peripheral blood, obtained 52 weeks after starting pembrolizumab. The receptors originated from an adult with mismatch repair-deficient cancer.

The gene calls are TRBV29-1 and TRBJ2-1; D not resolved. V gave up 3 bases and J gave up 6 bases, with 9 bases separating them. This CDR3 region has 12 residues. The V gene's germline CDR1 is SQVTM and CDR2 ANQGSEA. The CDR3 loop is CSVESHSNEQFF. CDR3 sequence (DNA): TGCAGCGTTGAGTCCCACTCCAATGAGCAGTTCTTC.

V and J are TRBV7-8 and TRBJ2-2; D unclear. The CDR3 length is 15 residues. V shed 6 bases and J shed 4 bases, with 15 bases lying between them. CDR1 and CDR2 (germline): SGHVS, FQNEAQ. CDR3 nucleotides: TGTGCCAGCAGGGGAAGGACCACGGGCACCGGGGAGCTGTTTTTT. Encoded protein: CASRGRTTGTGELFF. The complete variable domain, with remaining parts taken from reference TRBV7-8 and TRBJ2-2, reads GAGVSQSPRYKVAKRGQDVALRCDPISGHVSLFWYQQALGQGPEFLTYFQNEAQLDKSGLPSDRFFAERPEGSVSTLKIQRTQQEDSAVYLCASRGRTTGTGELFFGEGSRLTVL.

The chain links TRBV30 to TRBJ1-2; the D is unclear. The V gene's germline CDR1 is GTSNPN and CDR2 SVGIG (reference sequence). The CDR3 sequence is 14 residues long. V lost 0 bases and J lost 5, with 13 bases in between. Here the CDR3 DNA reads TGTGCCTGGAGTGTTCTAGGTTTAGAGTATGGCTACACCTTC. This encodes CAWSVLGLEYGYTF.

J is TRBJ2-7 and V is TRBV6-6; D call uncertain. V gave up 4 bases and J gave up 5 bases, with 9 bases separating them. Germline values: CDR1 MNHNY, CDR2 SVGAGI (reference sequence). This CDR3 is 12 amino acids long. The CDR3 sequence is CASSWTVDEQYF. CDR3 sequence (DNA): TGTGCCAGCAGTTGGACGGTAGACGAGCAGTACTTC.

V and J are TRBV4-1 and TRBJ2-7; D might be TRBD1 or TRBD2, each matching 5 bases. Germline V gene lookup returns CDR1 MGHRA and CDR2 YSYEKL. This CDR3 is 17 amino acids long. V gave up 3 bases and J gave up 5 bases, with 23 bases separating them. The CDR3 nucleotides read TGCGCCAGCAGCCACCGGGACCAGAAGCCTCTTTTGGACGAGCAGTACTTC. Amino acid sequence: CASSHRDQKPLLDEQYF.

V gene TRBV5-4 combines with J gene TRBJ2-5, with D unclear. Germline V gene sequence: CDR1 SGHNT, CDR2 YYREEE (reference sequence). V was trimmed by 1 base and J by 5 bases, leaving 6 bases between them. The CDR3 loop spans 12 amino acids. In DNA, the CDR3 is TGTGCCAGCAGCTTGTGGCGCGAGACCCAGTACTTC. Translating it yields CASSLWRETQYF. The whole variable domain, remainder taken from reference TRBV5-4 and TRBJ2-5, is ETGVTQSPTHLIKTRGQQVTLRCSSQSGHNTVSWYQQALGQGPQFIFQYYREEENGRGNFPPRFSGLQFPNYSSELNVNALELDDSALYLCASSLWRETQYFGPGTRLLVL.

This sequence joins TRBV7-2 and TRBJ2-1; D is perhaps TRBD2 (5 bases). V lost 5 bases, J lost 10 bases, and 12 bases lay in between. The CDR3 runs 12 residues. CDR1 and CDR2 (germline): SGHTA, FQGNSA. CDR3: CASSVGLGEQFF. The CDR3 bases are TGTGCCAGCAGCGTCGGACTGGGGGAGCAGTTCTTC.

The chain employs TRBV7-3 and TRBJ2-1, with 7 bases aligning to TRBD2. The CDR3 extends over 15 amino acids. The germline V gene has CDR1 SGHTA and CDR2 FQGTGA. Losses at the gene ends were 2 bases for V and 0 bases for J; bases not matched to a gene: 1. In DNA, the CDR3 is TGTGCCAGCAGCTTAGCGGGAGCCTCCTACAATGAGCAGTTCTTC. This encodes CASSLAGASYNEQFF.

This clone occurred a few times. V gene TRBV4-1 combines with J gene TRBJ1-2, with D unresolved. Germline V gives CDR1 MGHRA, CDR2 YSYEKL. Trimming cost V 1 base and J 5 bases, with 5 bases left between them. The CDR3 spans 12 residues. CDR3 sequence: CASSQVGYGYTF. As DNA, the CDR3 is TGCGCCAGCAGCCAAGTAGGGTATGGCTACACCTTC.

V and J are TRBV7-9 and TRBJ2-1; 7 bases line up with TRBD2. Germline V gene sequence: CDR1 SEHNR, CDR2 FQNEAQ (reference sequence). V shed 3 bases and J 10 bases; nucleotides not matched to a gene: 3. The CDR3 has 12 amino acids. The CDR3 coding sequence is TGTGCCAGCAGCTTCAATAGCGGGGAGCAGTTCTTC. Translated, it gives CASSFNSGEQFF. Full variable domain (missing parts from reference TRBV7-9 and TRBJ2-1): DTGVSQNPRHKITKRGQNVTFRCDPISEHNRLYWYRQTLGQGPEFLTYFQNEAQLEKSRLLSDRFSAERPKGSFSTLEIQRTEQGDSAMYLCASSFNSGEQFFGPGTRLTVL.

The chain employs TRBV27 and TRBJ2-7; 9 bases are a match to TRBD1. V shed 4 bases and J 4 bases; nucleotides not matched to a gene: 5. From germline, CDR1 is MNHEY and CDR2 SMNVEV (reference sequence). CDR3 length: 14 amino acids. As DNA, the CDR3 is TGTGCCAGCAGTTCACGGGACAGGGCTTACGAGCAGTACTTC. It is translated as CASSSRDRAYEQYF.

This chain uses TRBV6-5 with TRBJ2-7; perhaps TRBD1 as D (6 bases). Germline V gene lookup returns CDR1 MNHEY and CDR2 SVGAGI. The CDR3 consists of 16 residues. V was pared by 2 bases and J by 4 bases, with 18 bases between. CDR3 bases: TGTGCCAGCAGTTACGCCTGGATGGGGGCTGCTTACGAGCAGTACTTC. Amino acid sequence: CASSYAWMGAAYEQYF.

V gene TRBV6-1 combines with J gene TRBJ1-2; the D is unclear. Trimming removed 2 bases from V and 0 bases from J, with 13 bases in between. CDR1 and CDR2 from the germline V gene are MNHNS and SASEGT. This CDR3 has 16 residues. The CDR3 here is CASSEWMQSSNYGYTF. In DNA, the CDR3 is TGTGCCAGCAGTGAATGGATGCAGTCCTCTAACTATGGCTACACCTTC.

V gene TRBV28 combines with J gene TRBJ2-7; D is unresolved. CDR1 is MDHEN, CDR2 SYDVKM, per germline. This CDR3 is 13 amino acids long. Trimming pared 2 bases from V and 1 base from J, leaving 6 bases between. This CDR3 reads CASSLDNSYEQYF. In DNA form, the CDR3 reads TGTGCCAGCAGTTTAGACAATTCCTACGAGCAGTACTTC.

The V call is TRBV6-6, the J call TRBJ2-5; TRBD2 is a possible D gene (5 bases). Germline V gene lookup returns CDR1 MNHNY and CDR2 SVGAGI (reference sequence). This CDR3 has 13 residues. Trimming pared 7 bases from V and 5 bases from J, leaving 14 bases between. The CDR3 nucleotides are TGTGCCAGCACGCGGGCCGGTGGGGAGACCCAGTACTTC. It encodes CASTRAGGETQYF.

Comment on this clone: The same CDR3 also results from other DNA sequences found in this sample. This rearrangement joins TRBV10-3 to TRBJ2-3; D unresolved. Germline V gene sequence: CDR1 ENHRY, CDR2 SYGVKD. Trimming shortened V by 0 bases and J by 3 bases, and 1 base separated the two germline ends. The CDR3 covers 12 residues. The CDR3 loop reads CAISESTDTQYF. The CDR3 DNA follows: TGTGCCATCAGTGAGTCAACAGATACGCAGTATTTT.

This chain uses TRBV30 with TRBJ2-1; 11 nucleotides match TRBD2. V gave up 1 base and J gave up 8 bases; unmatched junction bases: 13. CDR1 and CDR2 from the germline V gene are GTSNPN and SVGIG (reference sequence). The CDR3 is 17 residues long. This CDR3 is CAWSGTLLAGVFDEQFF. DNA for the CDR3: TGTGCCTGGAGTGGCACACTACTAGCGGGAGTATTTGATGAGCAGTTCTTC.

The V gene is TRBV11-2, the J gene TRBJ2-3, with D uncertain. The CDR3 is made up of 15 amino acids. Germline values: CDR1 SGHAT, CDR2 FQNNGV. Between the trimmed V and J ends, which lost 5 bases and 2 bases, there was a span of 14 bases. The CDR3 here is CASSPYGPDTDTQYF. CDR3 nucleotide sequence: TGTGCCAGCAGCCCATACGGACCCGACACAGATACGCAGTATTTT.

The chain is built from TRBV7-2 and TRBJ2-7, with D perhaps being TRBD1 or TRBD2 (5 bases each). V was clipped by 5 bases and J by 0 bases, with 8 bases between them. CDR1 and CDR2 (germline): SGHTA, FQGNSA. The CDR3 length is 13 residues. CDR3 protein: CASSLGASYEQYF. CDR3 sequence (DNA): TGTGCCAGCAGCCTCGGGGCCTCCTACGAGCAGTACTTC.

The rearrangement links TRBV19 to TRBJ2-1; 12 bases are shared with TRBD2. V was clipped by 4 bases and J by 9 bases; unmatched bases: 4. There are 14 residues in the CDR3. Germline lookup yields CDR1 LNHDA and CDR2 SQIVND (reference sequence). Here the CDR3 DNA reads TGTGCCAGTAGTACCCTAGCGGGAGGGGTTGAGCAGTTCTTC. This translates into CASSTLAGGVEQFF.

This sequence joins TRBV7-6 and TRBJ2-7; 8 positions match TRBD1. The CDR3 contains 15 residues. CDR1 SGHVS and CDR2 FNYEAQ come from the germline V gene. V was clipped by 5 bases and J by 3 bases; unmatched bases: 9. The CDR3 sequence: CASSPRTGIYYEQYF. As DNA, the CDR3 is TGTGCCAGCAGCCCCCGGACAGGGATCTACTACGAGCAGTACTTC.

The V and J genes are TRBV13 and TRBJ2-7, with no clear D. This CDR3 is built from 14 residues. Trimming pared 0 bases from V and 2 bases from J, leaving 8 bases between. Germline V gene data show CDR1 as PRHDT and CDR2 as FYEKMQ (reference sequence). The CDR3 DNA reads TGTGCCAGCAGCTTAGGGGACGGCACCTACGAGCAGTACTTC. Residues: CASSLGDGTYEQYF.

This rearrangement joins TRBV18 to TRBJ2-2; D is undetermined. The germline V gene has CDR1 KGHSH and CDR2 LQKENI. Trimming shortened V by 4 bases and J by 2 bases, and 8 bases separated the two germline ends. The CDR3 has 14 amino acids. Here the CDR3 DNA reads TGTGCCAGCTCACTAGTTTATAACACCGGGGAGCTGTTTTTT. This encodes CASSLVYNTGELFF. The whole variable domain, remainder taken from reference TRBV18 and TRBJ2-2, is NAGVMQNPRHLVRRRGQEARLRCSPMKGHSHVYWYRQLPEEGLKFMVYLQKENIIDESGMPKERFSAEFPKEGPSILRIQQVVRGDSAAYFCASSLVYNTGELFFGEGSRLTVL.

The DNA for the CDR3 is TGTGCCAGCACCCCCGACAGGGGGCGGACTGAAGCTTTCTTT. It specifies CASTPDRGRTEAFF. The rearrangement links TRBV2 to TRBJ1-1, with 10 bases matching TRBD1. V lost 7 bases and J lost 5; bases outside the gene matches: 7. Looked up from germline, CDR1 is SNHLY and CDR2 is FYNNEI. There are 14 residues in the CDR3.

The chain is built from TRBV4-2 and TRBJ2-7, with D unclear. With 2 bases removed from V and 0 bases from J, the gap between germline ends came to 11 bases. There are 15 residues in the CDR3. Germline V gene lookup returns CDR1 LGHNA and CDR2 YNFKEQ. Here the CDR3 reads CASSQLDSYSYEQYF. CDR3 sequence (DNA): TGTGCCAGCAGCCAACTCGACTCGTACTCCTACGAGCAGTACTTC.

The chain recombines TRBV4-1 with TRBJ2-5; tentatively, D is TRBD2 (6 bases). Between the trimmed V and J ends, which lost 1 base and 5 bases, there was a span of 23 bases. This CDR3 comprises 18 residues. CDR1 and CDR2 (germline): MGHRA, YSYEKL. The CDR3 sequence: CASSQVLIGTPIGETQYF. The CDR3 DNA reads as TGCGCCAGCAGCCAAGTTTTGATTGGGACTCCGATCGGGGAGACCCAGTACTTC.

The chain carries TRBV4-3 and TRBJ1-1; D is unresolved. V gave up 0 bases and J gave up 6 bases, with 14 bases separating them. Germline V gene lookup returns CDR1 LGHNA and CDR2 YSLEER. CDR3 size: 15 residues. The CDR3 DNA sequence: TGCGCCAGCAGCCAAGATCGTGAGGGTCGCGCTGAAGCTTTCTTT. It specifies CASSQDREGRAEAFF.

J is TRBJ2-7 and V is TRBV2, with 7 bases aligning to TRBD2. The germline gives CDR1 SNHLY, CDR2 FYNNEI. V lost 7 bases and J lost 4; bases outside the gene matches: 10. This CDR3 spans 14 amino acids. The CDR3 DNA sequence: TGTGCCAGCACCTGGGGGAGGGGCGAATACGAGCAGTACTTC. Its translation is CASTWGRGEYEQYF.

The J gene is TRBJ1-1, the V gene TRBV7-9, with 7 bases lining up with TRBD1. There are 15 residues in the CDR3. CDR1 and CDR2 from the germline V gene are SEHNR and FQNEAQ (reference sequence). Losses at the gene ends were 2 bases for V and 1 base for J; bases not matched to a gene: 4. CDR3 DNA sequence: TGTGCCAGCAGCTTATATGCAGGGGGGAACACTGAAGCTTTCTTT. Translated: CASSLYAGGNTEAFF.

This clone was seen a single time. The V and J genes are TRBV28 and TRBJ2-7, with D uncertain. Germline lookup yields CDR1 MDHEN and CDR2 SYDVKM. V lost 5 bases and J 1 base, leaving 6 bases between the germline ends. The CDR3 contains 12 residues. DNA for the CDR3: TGTGCCAGCAGTCCGTCTTCCTACGAGCAGTACTTC. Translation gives CASSPSSYEQYF.